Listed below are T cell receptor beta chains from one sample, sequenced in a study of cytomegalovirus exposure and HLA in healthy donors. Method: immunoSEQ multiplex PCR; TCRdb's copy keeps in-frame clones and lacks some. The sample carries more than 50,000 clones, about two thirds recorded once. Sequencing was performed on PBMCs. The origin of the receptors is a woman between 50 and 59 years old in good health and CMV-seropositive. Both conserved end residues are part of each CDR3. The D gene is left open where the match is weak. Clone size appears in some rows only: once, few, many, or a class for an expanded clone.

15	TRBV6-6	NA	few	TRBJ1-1	TGTGCCAGCAGCCCCCGGTCGGGGATTGGCACTGAAGCTTTCTTT	CASSPRSGIGTEAFF
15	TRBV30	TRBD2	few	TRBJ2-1	TGTGCCTGGAGTTCCCAGGGACTAGCGGGAGATGAGCAGTTCTTC	CAWSSQGLAGDEQFF
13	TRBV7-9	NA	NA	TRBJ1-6	TGTGCCAGCAGCCCAACAGGGCCATCACCCCTCCACTTT	CASSPTGPSPLHF
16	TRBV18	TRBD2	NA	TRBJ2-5	TGTGCCAGCTCACCAGCTAGCGGGGGGGCCGGAGTGACCCAGTACTTC	CASSPASGGAGVTQYF
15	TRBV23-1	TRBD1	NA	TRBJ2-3	TGCGCCAGCAGTGCCGGGACAGGAGACACAGATACGCAGTATTTT	CASSAGTGDTDTQYF
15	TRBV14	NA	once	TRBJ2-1	TGTGCCAGCAGCCAAGACATGACAGGCTACAATGAGCAGTTCTTC	CASSQDMTGYNEQFF
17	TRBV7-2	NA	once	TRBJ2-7	TGTGCCAGCAGCTTAGCCGCTACCCCGGGACAATCATACGAGCAGTACTTC	CASSLAATPGQSYEQYF
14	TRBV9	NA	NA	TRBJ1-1	TGTGCCAGCACCGTAGGACAGTTGAACACTGAAGCTTTCTTT	CASTVGQLNTEAFF
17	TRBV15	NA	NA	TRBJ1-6	TGTGCCACCAGCAGAGATCGCCCAGGGCTGGGTACTTCACCCCTCCACTTT	CATSRDRPGLGTSPLHF
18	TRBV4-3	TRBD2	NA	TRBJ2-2	TGCGCCAGCAGCGTTCGGACTAGCGGGGGGAGTTTTCCCGGGGAGCTGTTTTTT	CASSVRTSGGSFPGELFF
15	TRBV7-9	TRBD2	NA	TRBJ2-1	TGTGCCAGCAGCTTAACGGGACTAGCTGTCAATGAGCAGTTCTTC	CASSLTGLAVNEQFF
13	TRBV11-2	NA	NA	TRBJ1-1	TGTGCCAGCAGTCGGTACGATAACACTGAAGCTTTCTTT	CASSRYDNTEAFF
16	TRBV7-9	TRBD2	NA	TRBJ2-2	TGTGCCAGCGAGCCGGGACTAGCGGGGAACACCGGGGAGCTGTTTTTT	CASEPGLAGNTGELFF
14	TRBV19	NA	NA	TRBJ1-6	TGTGCCAGTAGGATGGACAGTTTTGATTCACCCCTCCACTTT	CASRMDSFDSPLHF
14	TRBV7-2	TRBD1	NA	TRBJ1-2	TGTGCCAGCAGTCCCGACAGGGGCGCCTTGGGCTACACCTTC	CASSPDRGALGYTF
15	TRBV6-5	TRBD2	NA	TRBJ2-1	TGTGCCAGCAGTTCCGGGACTAGCGGGAGAAATGAGCAGTTCTTC	CASSSGTSGRNEQFF
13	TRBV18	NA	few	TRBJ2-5	TGTGCCAGCTCAGCCGGGGGGCTTGAGACCCAGTACTTC	CASSAGGLETQYF
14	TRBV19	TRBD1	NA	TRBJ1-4	TGTGCCAGTAGGAAGACAGGGGGGATTGAAAAACTGTTTTTT	CASRKTGGIEKLFF
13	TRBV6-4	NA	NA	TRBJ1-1	TGTGCCAGCAGTGATCAAGCGAACACTGAAGCTTTCTTT	CASSDQANTEAFF
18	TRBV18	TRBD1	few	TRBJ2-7	TGTGCCAGCTCACCATTGAATACGGGACAGACTTGGGCCTACGAGCAGTACTTC	CASSPLNTGQTWAYEQYF
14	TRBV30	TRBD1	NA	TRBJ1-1	TGTGCCTGGAGTTCCACAGGGGCCGCCCGGGGAGCTTTCTTT	CAWSSTGAARGAFF
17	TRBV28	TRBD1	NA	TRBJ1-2	TGTGCCAGCAGTTTACGGGACAGGGGGCGCATCCCCTATGGCTACACCTTC	CASSLRDRGRIPYGYTF
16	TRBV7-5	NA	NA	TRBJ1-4	TGTGCCAGAAGCTTAGCTAGGGCGGGAGTAGTTGAAAAACTGTTTTTT	CARSLARAGVVEKLFF
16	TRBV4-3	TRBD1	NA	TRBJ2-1	TGCGCCAGCAGCCAGGATTGGACAGGGGGTGACAATGAGCAGTTCTTC	CASSQDWTGGDNEQFF
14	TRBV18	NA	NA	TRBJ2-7	TGTGCCAGCTCACCGGAACAGGATTCCTACGAGCAGTACTTC	CASSPEQDSYEQYF
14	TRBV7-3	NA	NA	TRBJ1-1	TGTGCCAGCAGCTTAATCGGAGCGAACACTGAAGCTTTCTTT	CASSLIGANTEAFF
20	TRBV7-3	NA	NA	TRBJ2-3	TGTGCCAGCAGCTTAACGTCCAGGGGGGCGCTCTCTAGGACTAGCGATACGCAGTATTTT	CASSLTSRGALSRTSDTQYF
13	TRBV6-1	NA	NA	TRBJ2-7	TGTGCCAGCCTCGAGGTCCTCTCCTACGAGCAGTACTTC	CASLEVLSYEQYF
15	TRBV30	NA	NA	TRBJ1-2	TGTGCCTGGAATCTAGCCGGACAGCCGATCTATGGCTACACCTTC	CAWNLAGQPIYGYTF
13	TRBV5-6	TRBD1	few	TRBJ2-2	TGTGCCACCACGGACAGGGTAGACGGGGAGCTGTTTTTT	CATTDRVDGELFF
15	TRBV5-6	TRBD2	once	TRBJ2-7	TGTGCCAGCAGCCAAGGACTAGCGGAATCCTACGAGCAGTACTTC	CASSQGLAESYEQYF
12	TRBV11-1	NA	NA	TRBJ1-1	TGTGCCAGCAGGACAAGGGGGAGAGAAGCTTTCTTT	CASRTRGREAFF
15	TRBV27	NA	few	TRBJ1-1	TGTGCCAGCAGTTTACAAGGGGGGGGAGGCACTGAAGCTTTCTTT	CASSLQGGGGTEAFF
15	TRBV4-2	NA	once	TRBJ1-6	TGTGCCAGCAGCCAGGATGGACAGTATAATTCACCCCTCCACTTT	CASSQDGQYNSPLHF
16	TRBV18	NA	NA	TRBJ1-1	TGTGCCAGCTCACTTCAGACTCAATCCCTGAACACTGAAGCTTTCTTT	CASSLQTQSLNTEAFF
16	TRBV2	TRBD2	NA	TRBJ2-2	TGTGCCAGCAGTGCCCTAGCGGGAGGCTGGAACGGGGAGCTGTTTTTT	CASSALAGGWNGELFF
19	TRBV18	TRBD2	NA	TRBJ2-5	TGTGCCAGCTCACCCAAGGGGACTAGCGGGGCCTCCAGATCGGAGACCCAGTACTTC	CASSPKGTSGASRSETQYF
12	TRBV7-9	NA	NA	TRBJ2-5	TGTGCCAGCAGCCTAATTCAAGAGACCCAGTACTTC	CASSLIQETQYF
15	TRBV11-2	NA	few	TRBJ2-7	TGTGCCAGCAGGCGCGGGGGCCTACGTTCCTACGAGCAGTACTTC	CASRRGGLRSYEQYF
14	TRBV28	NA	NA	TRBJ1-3	TGTGCCAGCAGTTCATTGACACCTGGAAACACCATATATTTT	CASSSLTPGNTIYF
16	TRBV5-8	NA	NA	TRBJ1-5	TGTGCCAGCAGCCCGCGGGGACCGTTACTCAATCAGCCCCAGCATTTT	CASSPRGPLLNQPQHF
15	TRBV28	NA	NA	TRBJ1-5	TGTGCCAGCAATGACATGGTCGTAAGCAATCAGCCCCAGCATTTT	CASNDMVVSNQPQHF
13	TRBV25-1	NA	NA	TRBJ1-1	TGTGCCAGCAGTTATCAGGGAACAACTGAAGCTTTCTTT	CASSYQGTTEAFF
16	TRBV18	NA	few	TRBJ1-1	TGTGCCAGCTCACCACCAGGAGGGGTCGGGAGCACTGAAGCTTTCTTT	CASSPPGGVGSTEAFF
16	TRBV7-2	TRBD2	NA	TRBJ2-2	TGTGCCAGCAGCGTCGGACTAGCCCTGAACACCGGGGAGCTGTTTTTT	CASSVGLALNTGELFF
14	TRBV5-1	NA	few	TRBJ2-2	TGCGCCAGCAGGGAGGGAGTAAGCACCGGGGAGCTGTTTTTT	CASREGVSTGELFF
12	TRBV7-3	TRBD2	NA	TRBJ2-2	TGTGCCAGCAGTCGGGGGGTCGGGGAGCTGTTTTTT	CASSRGVGELFF
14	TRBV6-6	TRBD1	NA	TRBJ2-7	TGTGCCAGCAGCTGGGACAGGGCCGCCTACGAGCAGTACTTC	CASSWDRAAYEQYF
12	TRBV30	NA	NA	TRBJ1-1	TGTGCCTCCTCCGAGGGGAACACTGAAGCTTTCTTT	CASSEGNTEAFF
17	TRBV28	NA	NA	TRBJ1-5	TGTGCCAGCAGTTCACGCGACAGATTACTCGGGAATCAGCCCCAGCATTTT	CASSSRDRLLGNQPQHF
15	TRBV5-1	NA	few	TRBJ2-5	TGCGCCAGCAGCCCCGGAGGTTCTCAGAGTTGGACCCAGTACTTC	CASSPGGSQSWTQYF
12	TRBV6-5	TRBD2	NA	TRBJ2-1	TGTGCCAGCAGTTACTTAGCGGGTGAGCAGTTCTTC	CASSYLAGEQFF
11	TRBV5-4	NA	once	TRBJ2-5	TGTGCCAGCTCAAGGGGAGAGACCCAGTACTTC	CASSRGETQYF